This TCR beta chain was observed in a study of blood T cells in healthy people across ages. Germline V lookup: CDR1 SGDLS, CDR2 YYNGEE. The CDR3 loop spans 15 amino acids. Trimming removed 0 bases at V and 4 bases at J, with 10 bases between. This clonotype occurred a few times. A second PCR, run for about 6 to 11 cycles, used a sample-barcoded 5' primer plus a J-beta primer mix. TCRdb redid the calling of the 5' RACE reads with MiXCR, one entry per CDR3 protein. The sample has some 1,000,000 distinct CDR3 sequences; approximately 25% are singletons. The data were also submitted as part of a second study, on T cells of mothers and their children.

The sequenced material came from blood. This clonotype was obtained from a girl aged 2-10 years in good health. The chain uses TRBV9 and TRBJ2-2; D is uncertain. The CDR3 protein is CASSVGLGVTGELFF. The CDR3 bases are TGTGCCAGCAGCGTAGGTCTAGGAGTCACCGGGGAGCTGTTTTTT.